Listed here are 30 T cell receptor beta chains from one sample, sequenced in a study of T cell responses to AZD1222 COVID-19 vaccine. The protocol was immunoSEQ multiplex PCR, while the TCRdb copy is restricted to in-frame clones and leaves out a portion. The data show tens of thousands of clones, more than 85% seen once. The sample consisted of peripheral blood, taken 28 days after the second AZD1222 dose. The source of these receptors is an adult who received the AZD1222 COVID-19 vaccine.

This chain links TRBV4-1 with TRBJ2-7; 8 bases are shared with TRBD1. This CDR3 has 14 residues. Germline V lookup: CDR1 MGHRA, CDR2 YSYEKL. The V gene end was trimmed by 5 bases and the J gene end by 2 bases; junction bases not matched to a gene: 5. Here the CDR3 reads CASSIQTGAYEQYF. The CDR3 nucleotides read TGCGCCAGCAGCATTCAGACAGGGGCCTACGAGCAGTACTTC.

This chain links TRBV5-1 with TRBJ2-7; possible D gene TRBD1, 5 bases. CDR3 length: 13 amino acids. V lost 5 bases and J lost 1, with 10 bases in between. Germline lookup yields CDR1 SGHRS and CDR2 YFSETQ. The DNA for the CDR3 is TGCGCCAGCAGTACCGGACAATCCTACGAGCAGTACTTC. It is translated as CASSTGQSYEQYF.

The V gene is TRBV4-3, the J gene TRBJ2-1; 7 nucleotides match TRBD1. Germline V gene data show CDR1 as LGHNA and CDR2 as YSLEER. V was clipped by 4 bases and J by 5 bases; unmatched bases: 5. This CDR3 is built from 14 residues. DNA of the CDR3: TGCGCCAGCAGCCCTCGGACAGGAGACAATGAGCAGTTCTTC. It specifies CASSPRTGDNEQFF.

The rearrangement uses TRBV29-1 and TRBJ2-7; no clear D. This CDR3 contains 14 residues. V lost 4 bases and J lost 5, with 18 bases in between. Looked up from germline, CDR1 is SQVTM and CDR2 is ANQGSEA. The CDR3 nucleotides are TGCAGCGTTGGGGCAGGTGCAAACTATGACGAGCAGTACTTC. Residues: CSVGAGANYDEQYF.

This chain connects TRBV4-1 to TRBJ1-5; 9 bases map to TRBD1. The CDR3 is made up of 15 amino acids. The J segment lost 6 bases and the V segment lost 3 bases, leaving 6 bases of the junction unmatched. Germline CDR1 and CDR2: MGHRA and YSYEKL. The CDR3 DNA sequence: TGCGCCAGCAGCCAGGGACAGGGCAGCTTTCAGCCCCAGCATTTT. Its translation: CASSQGQGSFQPQHF.

V and J are TRBV7-2 and TRBJ2-3, with 7 bases matching TRBD2. Germline V CDR1 and CDR2: SGHTA, FQGNSA. This CDR3 region has 17 residues. V was clipped by 3 bases and J by 2 bases; unmatched bases: 11. The CDR3 sequence: CASSFNTRLAHTDTQYF. DNA for the CDR3: TGTGCCAGCAGCTTTAATACCCGACTAGCCCACACAGATACGCAGTATTTT.

This sequence joins TRBV6-6 and TRBJ1-5; D remains ambiguous. This CDR3 contains 12 residues. Germline assignment: CDR1 MNHNY and CDR2 SVGAGI (reference sequence). The V end lost 4 bases, the J end lost 4 bases, and 5 bases lay between the germline ends. The CDR3 bases are TGTGCCAGCAGTTTCCTTAATCAGCCCCAGCATTTT. Its protein is CASSFLNQPQHF.

This clone appeared a single time. This chain links TRBV28 with TRBJ2-1; 9 bases align to TRBD1. After removal of 6 bases from V and 7 bases from J, the junction contained 10 bases not matched to a gene. Germline V lookup: CDR1 MDHEN, CDR2 SYDVKM. The CDR3 is made up of 15 amino acids. CDR3 residues: CASSSPGTGRNEQFF. The CDR3 region has the DNA TGTGCCAGCAGCTCCCCAGGGACAGGGAGGAATGAGCAGTTCTTC.

The J gene is TRBJ2-7, the V gene TRBV9, with 11 bases identical to TRBD2. V shed 4 bases, J shed 2 bases, and the junction held 2 bases outside the gene matches. From germline, CDR1 is SGDLS and CDR2 YYNGEE. The CDR3 is 14 residues long. CDR3 coding DNA: TGTGCCAGCAGCTTTAGCGGGGGGGCCTACGAGCAGTACTTC. Its translation: CASSFSGGAYEQYF.

The chain uses TRBV27 and TRBJ2-5; D perhaps matches TRBD1 (6 bases). The CDR3 sequence is 16 residues long. Trimming took off 5 bases at V and 1 base at J, with 17 bases between the two ends. CDR1 and CDR2 (germline): MNHEY, SMNVEV (reference sequence). CDR3 sequence (DNA): TGTGCCAGCAGTCCTGCCAGGGGAAGGGGCCAAGAGACCCAGTACTTC. This gives the protein CASSPARGRGQETQYF.

V and J are TRBV28 and TRBJ1-1, with 7 bases matching TRBD1. Germline V CDR1 and CDR2: MDHEN, SYDVKM. Germline trimming cut 2 bases from V and 3 bases from J; bases unmatched to any gene: 6. The CDR3 spans 15 residues. The CDR3 is CASSLLPDRDTEAFF. Here the CDR3 DNA reads TGTGCCAGCAGTTTACTCCCCGACAGGGACACTGAAGCTTTCTTT.

CDR3 protein: CASSLGRGRKENIQYF. The CDR3 bases are TGTGCCAGCAGCCTGGGGAGGGGGCGCAAGGAAAACATTCAGTACTTC. The chain recombines TRBV11-2 with TRBJ2-4, with D perhaps being TRBD1 or TRBD2 (7 bases each). Germline CDR1 is SGHAT and CDR2 is FQNNGV. CDR3 length equals 16 residues. Between the trimmed V and J ends, which lost 5 bases and 5 bases, there was a span of 19 bases.

The chain uses TRBV24-1 and TRBJ2-3; D gene uncertain. Germline V gives CDR1 KGHDR, CDR2 SFDVKD. The CDR3 has 12 residues. V was trimmed by 3 bases and J by 2 bases, leaving 2 bases between them. CDR3 residues: CATSDPTDTQYF. The CDR3 nucleotides read TGTGCCACCAGTGATCCCACAGATACGCAGTATTTT.

The rearrangement joins TRBV9 to TRBJ1-6, with D possibly TRBD1 on 6 matching bases. Trimming took 4 bases from V and 9 from J, leaving 11 bases between them. CDR3 size: 13 residues. CDR1 SGDLS and CDR2 YYNGEE come from the germline V gene. CDR3 coding DNA: TGTGCCAGCAGCATAGGGGGAAGTTCACCCCTCCACTTT. It encodes CASSIGGSSPLHF.

The chain has TRBV6-5 and TRBJ1-4; D might be TRBD1 (5 bases). CDR1 and CDR2 from the germline V gene are MNHEY and SVGAGI. The CDR3 contains 13 residues. V was trimmed by 6 bases and J by 3 bases, leaving 8 bases between them. The CDR3 DNA follows: TGTGCCAGCAGGAGACAGCCTAATGAAAAACTGTTTTTT. Its protein product is CASRRQPNEKLFF.

The chain joins TRBV9 to TRBJ1-2, with 7 bases that match TRBD1. The J segment lost 4 bases and the V segment lost 3 bases, leaving 12 bases of the junction unmatched. Germline V CDR1 and CDR2: SGDLS, YYNGEE. The CDR3 is made up of 16 amino acids. The CDR3 bases are TGTGCCAGCAGCGCAGGCCGGGACAGCCAACTCTATGGCTACACCTTC. Amino acid sequence: CASSAGRDSQLYGYTF.

The rearrangement joins TRBV30 to TRBJ2-7; D remains unclear. The germline V and J ends were trimmed by 2 bases and 7 bases, with 18 bases remaining between them. Germline V gives CDR1 GTSNPN, CDR2 SVGIG (reference sequence). The CDR3 extends over 14 amino acids. The CDR3 DNA reads as TGTGCCTGGAGTACCCGCCGGGTCCAAGTGGAGCAGTACTTC. Protein: CAWSTRRVQVEQYF. Complete variable domain (other parts from reference TRBV30 and TRBJ2-7): SQTIHQWPATLVQPVGSPLSLECTVEGTSNPNLYWYRQAAGRGLQLLFYSVGIGQISSEVPQNLSASRPQDRQFILSSKKLLLSDSGFYLCAWSTRRVQVEQYFGPGTRLTVT.

The rearrangement joins TRBV15 to TRBJ1-5; tentative D call: TRBD1 (6 bases). The germline CDR1 and CDR2 sequences are LNHNV and YYDKDF (reference sequence). The CDR3 length is 14 residues. V lost 3 bases to trimming and J lost 6 bases, with 12 bases between them. CDR3 bases: TGTGCCACCAGCAGGGGGTCGGGGGCTCAGCCCCAGCATTTT. The encoded protein is CATSRGSGAQPQHF.

The chain carries TRBV9 and TRBJ1-1; D possibly corresponds to TRBD1 (5 bases). The CDR3 length is 16 residues. In germline, CDR1 is SGDLS, CDR2 YYNGEE. V was clipped by 0 bases and J by 0 bases, with 12 bases between them. The CDR3 is CASSVGQGGMNTEAFF. The CDR3 DNA reads as TGTGCCAGCAGCGTAGGGCAGGGAGGTATGAACACTGAAGCTTTCTTT.

This chain uses TRBV6-5 with TRBJ2-7; the match to TRBD1 covers 9 bases. This CDR3 is 15 amino acids long. Germline V lookup: CDR1 MNHEY, CDR2 SVGAGI. Trimming at V came to 4 bases and at J to 0 bases, leaving 4 bases not matched to a gene. CDR3 DNA: TGTGCCAGCAGTTCCAGGACAGGGGTCTCCTACGAGCAGTACTTC. Its protein is CASSSRTGVSYEQYF.

The chain uses TRBV27 and TRBJ2-6; D gene unclear. The CDR3 contains 14 residues. Germline CDR1 is MNHEY and CDR2 is SMNVEV (reference sequence). Trimming pared 8 bases from V and 0 bases from J, leaving 8 bases between. CDR3 in amino acids: CASGRLSGANVLTF. The CDR3 DNA reads as TGTGCCAGCGGACGACTCTCTGGGGCCAACGTCCTGACTTTC.

CDR3 residues: CASSATGTMNSPLHF. CDR3 DNA: TGTGCCAGCAGTGCCACCGGGACAATGAATTCACCCCTCCACTTT. The genes are TRBV27 and TRBJ1-6; TRBD1 might be the D (6 bases). The CDR3 loop spans 15 amino acids. Germline values: CDR1 MNHEY, CDR2 SMNVEV (reference sequence). V lost 5 bases and J lost 7, with 15 bases in between.

This chain connects TRBV29-1 to TRBJ2-3; D gene ambiguous. Per the germline V gene, CDR1 is SQVTM and CDR2 is ANQGSEA. This CDR3 has 14 residues. Trimming took off 3 bases at V and 0 bases at J, with 10 bases between the two ends. The CDR3 sequence: CSVDSLPSTDTQYF. For the CDR3, the DNA is TGCAGCGTTGATTCTCTTCCTAGCACAGATACGCAGTATTTT.

This clone turned up a few times. The rearrangement links TRBV5-6 to TRBJ2-5; either TRBD1 or TRBD2 may supply D (5 bases each). Trimming pared 8 bases from V and 1 base from J, leaving 15 bases between. Germline CDR1 is SGHDT and CDR2 is YYEEEE. CDR3 size: 14 residues. CDR3: CASLSPGPQETQYF. The CDR3 region has the DNA TGTGCCAGTCTCTCCCCGGGGCCCCAAGAGACCCAGTACTTC. Complete variable domain (other parts from reference TRBV5-6 and TRBJ2-5): DAGVTQSPTHLIKTRGQQVTLRCSPKSGHDTVSWYQQALGQGPQFIFQYYEEEERQRGNFPDRFSGHQFPNYSSELNVNALLLGDSALYLCASLSPGPQETQYFGPGTRLLVL.

The chain couples TRBV4-2 to TRBJ1-3; D not certain. With 0 bases removed from V and 5 bases from J, the gap between germline ends came to 8 bases. This CDR3 is 14 amino acids long. Germline V gene lookup returns CDR1 LGHNA and CDR2 YNFKEQ. CDR3 nucleotide sequence: TGTGCCAGCAGCCAAGAGGATGGCCGAAACACCATATATTTT. Amino acid sequence: CASSQEDGRNTIYF.

The chain has TRBV5-1 and TRBJ2-1, with TRBD2 matching 8 bases. The germline V gene encodes CDR1 SGHRS and CDR2 YFSETQ. This CDR3 comprises 15 residues. After removal of 0 bases from V and 5 bases from J, the junction contained 4 bases not matched to a gene. CDR3 bases: TGCGCCAGCAGCTTGGGATTAGCGGGAAACAATGAGCAGTTCTTC. Translating it yields CASSLGLAGNNEQFF.

The gene calls are TRBV28 and TRBJ2-3; 10 positions match TRBD1. The germline V gene encodes CDR1 MDHEN and CDR2 SYDVKM. The CDR3 runs 13 residues. After removal of 10 bases from V and 4 bases from J, the junction contained 5 bases not matched to a gene. The CDR3 sequence is CATGDRGPDTQYF. CDR3 DNA: TGTGCCACCGGGGACAGGGGACCAGATACGCAGTATTTT.

This chain uses TRBV12-5 with TRBJ2-2, with 9 positions matching TRBD2. Germline CDR1 reads LGHNT; CDR2 reads FRNRAP. V dropped 2 bases and J dropped 7; count of bases not matched to a gene: 8. The CDR3 loop spans 16 amino acids. The CDR3: CASGLRASGKVGELFF. The CDR3 DNA is TGTGCTAGTGGTTTGCGGGCTAGCGGGAAGGTCGGGGAGCTGTTTTTT.

The rearrangement links TRBV3-1 (or the pseudogene TRBV3-2) to TRBJ2-3; D is unclear. Germline lookup yields CDR1 LGHDT and CDR2 YNNKEL (reference sequence). CDR3 length equals 14 residues. Trimming left V 4 bases short and J 2 bases short, with 10 bases between. The DNA of the CDR3 is TGTGCCAGCAGCCCACCCGGAGTCACAGATACGCAGTATTTT. This sequence encodes CASSPPGVTDTQYF.

The chain employs TRBV4-3 and TRBJ2-3; D unclear. The CDR3 runs 15 residues. Germline CDR1 LGHNA, CDR2 YSLEER. V lost 0 bases, J lost 1 base, and 8 bases lay in between. The chain's CDR3 is CASSQEARRTDTQYF. DNA for the CDR3: TGCGCCAGCAGCCAAGAAGCCCGCCGCACAGATACGCAGTATTTT.